Sequencing of this T cell receptor beta chain was carried out in a study of blood T cell repertoires in COVID-19. Study as a whole: Acute and convalescent COVID-19 specimens originated in the United States, Italy and Spain. The analysed material was cDNA or gDNA that came from T cells, B-cell-depleted T cells, or PBMCs.

Trimming took 3 bases from V and 7 from J, leaving 13 bases between them. Germline CDR1 is MNHNY and CDR2 is SVGAGI (reference sequence). The length of the CDR3 is 15 residues. Study processing details: How many nucleated cells were present was estimated from reference gene primer amplification. Only in-frame clones appear in the TCRdb table, and some are missing; sequencing was by immunoSEQ multiplex PCR. V, J and clone size were drawn from that table, and D and trimming were deduced from the DNA. The profile shows almost 70,000 clones, about nine tenths of them singletons. The origin of this receptor is an older woman with acute or convalescent COVID-19. The chain uses TRBV6-6 and TRBJ1-6; no clear D. Sequenced sample: peripheral blood. In DNA, the CDR3 is TGTGCCAGCAGTTATCAAGGGAGGGAGAATTCACCCCTCCACTTT. This translates into CASSYQGRENSPLHF.